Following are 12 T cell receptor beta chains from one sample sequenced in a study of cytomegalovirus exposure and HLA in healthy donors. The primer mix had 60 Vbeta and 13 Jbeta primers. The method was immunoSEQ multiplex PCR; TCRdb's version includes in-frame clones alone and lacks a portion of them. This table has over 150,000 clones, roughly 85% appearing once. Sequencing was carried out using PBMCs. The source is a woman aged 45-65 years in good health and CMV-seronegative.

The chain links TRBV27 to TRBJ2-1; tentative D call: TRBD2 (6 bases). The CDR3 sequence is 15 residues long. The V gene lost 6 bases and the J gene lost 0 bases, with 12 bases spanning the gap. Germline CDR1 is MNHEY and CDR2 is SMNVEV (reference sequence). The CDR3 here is CASRGWRGSYNEQFF. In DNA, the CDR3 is TGTGCCAGCAGGGGATGGCGGGGCTCCTACAATGAGCAGTTCTTC.

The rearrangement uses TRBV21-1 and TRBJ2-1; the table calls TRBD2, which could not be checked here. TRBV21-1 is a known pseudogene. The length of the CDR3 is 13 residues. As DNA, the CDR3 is TGTGCCAGCAGCAAAGCATCGAGGAATGAGCAGTTCTTC. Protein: CASSKASRNEQFF.

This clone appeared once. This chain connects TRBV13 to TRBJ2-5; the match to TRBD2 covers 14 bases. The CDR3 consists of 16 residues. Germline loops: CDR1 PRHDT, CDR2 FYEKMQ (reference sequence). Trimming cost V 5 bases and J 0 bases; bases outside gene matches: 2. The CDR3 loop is CASSRTSGGYQETQYF. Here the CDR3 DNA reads TGTGCCAGCAGCAGGACTAGCGGGGGGTACCAAGAGACCCAGTACTTC.

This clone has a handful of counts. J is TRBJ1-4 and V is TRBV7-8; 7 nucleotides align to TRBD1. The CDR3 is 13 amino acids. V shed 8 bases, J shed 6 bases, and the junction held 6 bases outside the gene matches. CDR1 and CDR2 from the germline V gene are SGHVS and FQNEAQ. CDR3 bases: TGTGCCAGCCAAAGGGGGCGCGATGAAAAACTGTTTTTT. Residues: CASQRGRDEKLFF.

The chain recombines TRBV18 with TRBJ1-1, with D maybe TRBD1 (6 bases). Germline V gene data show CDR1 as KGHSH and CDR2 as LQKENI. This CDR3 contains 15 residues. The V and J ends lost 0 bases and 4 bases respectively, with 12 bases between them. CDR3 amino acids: CASSPPMRGTTEAFF. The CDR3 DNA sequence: TGTGCCAGCTCACCACCGATGAGGGGGACCACTGAAGCTTTCTTT.

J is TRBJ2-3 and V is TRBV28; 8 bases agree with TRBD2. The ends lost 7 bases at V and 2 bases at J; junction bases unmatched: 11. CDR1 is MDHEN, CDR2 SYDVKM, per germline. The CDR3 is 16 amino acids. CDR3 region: CASTPRGSGVTDTQYF. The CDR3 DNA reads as TGTGCCAGCACCCCCCGTGGTAGCGGGGTCACAGATACGCAGTATTTT.

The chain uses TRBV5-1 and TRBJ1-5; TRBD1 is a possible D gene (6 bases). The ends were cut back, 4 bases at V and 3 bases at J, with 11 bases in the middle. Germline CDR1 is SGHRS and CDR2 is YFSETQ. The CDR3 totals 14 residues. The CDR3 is CASSPTGNNQPQHF. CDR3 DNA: TGCGCCAGCAGCCCAACAGGGAACAATCAGCCCCAGCATTTT.

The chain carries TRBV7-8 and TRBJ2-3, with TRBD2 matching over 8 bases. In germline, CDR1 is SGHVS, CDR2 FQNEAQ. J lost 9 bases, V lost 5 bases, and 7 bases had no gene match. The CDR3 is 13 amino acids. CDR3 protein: CASSLGGLDTQYF. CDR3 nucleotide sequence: TGTGCCAGCAGCCTTGGGGGACTAGACACGCAGTATTTT.

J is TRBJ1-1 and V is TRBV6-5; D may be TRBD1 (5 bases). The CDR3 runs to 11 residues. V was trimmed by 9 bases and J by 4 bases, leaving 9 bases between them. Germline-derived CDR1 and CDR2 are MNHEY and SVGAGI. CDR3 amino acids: CASVQATEAFF. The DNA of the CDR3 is TGTGCCAGTGTACAGGCCACTGAAGCTTTCTTT.

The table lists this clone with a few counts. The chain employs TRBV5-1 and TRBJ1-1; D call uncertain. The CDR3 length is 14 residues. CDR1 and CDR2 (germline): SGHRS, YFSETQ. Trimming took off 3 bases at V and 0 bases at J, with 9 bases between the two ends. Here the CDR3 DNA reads TGCGCCAGCAGCTGGCTGGGCGTGAACACTGAAGCTTTCTTT. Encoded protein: CASSWLGVNTEAFF. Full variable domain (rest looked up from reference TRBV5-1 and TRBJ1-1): KAGVTQTPRYLIKTRGQQVTLSCSPISGHRSVSWYQQTPGQGLQFLFEYFSETQRNKGNFPGRFSGRQFSNSRSEMNVSTLELGDSALYLCASSWLGVNTEAFFGQGTRLTVV.

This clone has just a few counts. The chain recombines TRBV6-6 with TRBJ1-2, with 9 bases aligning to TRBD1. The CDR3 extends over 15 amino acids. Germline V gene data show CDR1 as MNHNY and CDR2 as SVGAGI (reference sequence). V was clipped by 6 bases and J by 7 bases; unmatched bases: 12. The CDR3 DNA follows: TGTGCCAGCAGCTATCCGGACAGGGGCAGCGGTGGCTACACCTTC. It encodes CASSYPDRGSGGYTF.

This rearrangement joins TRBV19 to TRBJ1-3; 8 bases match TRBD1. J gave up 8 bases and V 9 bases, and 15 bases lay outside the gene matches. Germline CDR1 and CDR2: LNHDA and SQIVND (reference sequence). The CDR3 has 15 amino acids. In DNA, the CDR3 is TGTGCCAGCTTCCACACGGGACAGGTGGGGCACACCATATATTTT. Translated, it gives CASFHTGQVGHTIYF.